Shown below are 2 T cell receptor beta chains from a single sample sequenced in a study of blood T cell repertoires in COVID-19. Profiled with immunoSEQ multiplex PCR; TCRdb holds only in-frame clones, not every one. The table shows about 54,000 clones, with 75% to 85% occurring only once. Source material: peripheral blood. The receptors originated from a woman in her fifties or sixties with acute or convalescent COVID-19.

The genes are TRBV24-1 and TRBJ2-1; D may be TRBD1 (5 bases). V shed 1 base and J shed 0 bases, with 12 bases lying between them. Per the germline V gene, CDR1 is KGHDR and CDR2 is SFDVKD. This CDR3 contains 17 residues. The CDR3: CATSDFDRSSSYNEQFF. CDR3 DNA: TGTGCCACCAGTGATTTTGACAGATCTAGCTCCTACAATGAGCAGTTCTTC.

The CDR3 region is CATSDVNTNYGYTF. The CDR3 DNA follows: TGTGCCACCAGTGATGTAAATACTAACTATGGCTACACCTTC. The chain combines TRBV24-1 with TRBJ1-2, with D hard to call. Per the germline V gene, CDR1 is KGHDR and CDR2 is SFDVKD. CDR3 length: 14 amino acids. Trimming removed 3 bases from V and 0 bases from J, with 7 bases in between.